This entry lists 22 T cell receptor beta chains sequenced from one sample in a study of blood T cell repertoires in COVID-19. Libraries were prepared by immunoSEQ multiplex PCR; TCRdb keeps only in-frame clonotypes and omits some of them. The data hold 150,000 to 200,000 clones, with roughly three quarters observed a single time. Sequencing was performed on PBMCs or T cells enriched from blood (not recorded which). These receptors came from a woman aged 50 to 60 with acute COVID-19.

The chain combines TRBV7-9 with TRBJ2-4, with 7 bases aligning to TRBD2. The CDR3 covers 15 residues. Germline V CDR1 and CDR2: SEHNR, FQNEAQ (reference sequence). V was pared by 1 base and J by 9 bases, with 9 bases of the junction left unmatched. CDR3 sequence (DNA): TGTGCCAGCAGCTTAGAAGGGCTAGCGGTAGGCATTCAGTACTTC. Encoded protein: CASSLEGLAVGIQYF.

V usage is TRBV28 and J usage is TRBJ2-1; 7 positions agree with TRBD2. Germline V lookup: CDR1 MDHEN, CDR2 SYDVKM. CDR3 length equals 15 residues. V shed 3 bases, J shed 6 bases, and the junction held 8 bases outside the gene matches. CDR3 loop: CASSFTGLTTNEQFF. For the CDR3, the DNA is TGTGCCAGCAGTTTTACGGGACTAACGACCAATGAGCAGTTCTTC.

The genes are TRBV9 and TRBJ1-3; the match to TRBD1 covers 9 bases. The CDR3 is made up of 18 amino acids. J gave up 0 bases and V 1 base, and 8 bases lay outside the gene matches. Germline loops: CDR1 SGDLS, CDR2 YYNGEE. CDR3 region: CASSVLGQGSLSGNTIYF. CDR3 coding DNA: TGTGCCAGCAGCGTACTAGGACAGGGGAGTCTCTCTGGAAACACCATATATTTT.

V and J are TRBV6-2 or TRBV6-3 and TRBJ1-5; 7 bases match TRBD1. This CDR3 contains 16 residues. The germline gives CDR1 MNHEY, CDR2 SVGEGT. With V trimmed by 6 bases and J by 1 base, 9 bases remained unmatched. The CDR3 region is CASSPWTGASNQPQHF. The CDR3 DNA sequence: TGTGCCAGCAGCCCCTGGACAGGCGCAAGCAATCAGCCCCAGCATTTT.

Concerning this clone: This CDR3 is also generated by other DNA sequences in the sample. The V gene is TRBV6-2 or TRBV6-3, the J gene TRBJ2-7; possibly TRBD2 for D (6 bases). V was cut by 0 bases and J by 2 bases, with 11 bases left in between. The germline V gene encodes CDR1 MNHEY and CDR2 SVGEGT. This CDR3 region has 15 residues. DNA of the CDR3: TGTGCCAGCAGTTACTCGTCTGGCGGGACCTACGAGCAGTACGTC. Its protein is CASSYSSGGTYEQYV.

The CDR3 DNA reads as TGTGCCAGCAGCCTCCCCGACAGGGGGTACCAAGAGACCCAGTACTTC. Its protein product is CASSLPDRGYQETQYF. J is TRBJ2-5 and V is TRBV7-9, with 9 bases lining up with TRBD1. Germline V lookup: CDR1 SEHNR, CDR2 FQNEAQ (reference sequence). The CDR3 runs to 16 residues. The V gene end was trimmed by 5 bases and the J gene end by 0 bases; junction bases not matched to a gene: 7. The complete variable domain, with remaining parts taken from reference TRBV7-9 and TRBJ2-5, reads DTGVSQNPRHKITKRGQNVTFRCDPISEHNRLYWYRQTLGQGPEFLTYFQNEAQLEKSRLLSDRFSAERPKGSFSTLEIQRTEQGDSAMYLCASSLPDRGYQETQYFGPGTRLLVL.

The CDR3 DNA sequence: TGTGCCAGCAGTTACGAGGGACAGGGTACCTATGGCTACACCTTC. It is translated as CASSYEGQGTYGYTF. V gene TRBV6-6 combines with J gene TRBJ1-2; 9 positions agree with TRBD1. V was clipped by 2 bases and J by 4 bases; unmatched bases: 5. The CDR3 consists of 15 residues. The germline V gene has CDR1 MNHNY and CDR2 SVGAGI (reference sequence).

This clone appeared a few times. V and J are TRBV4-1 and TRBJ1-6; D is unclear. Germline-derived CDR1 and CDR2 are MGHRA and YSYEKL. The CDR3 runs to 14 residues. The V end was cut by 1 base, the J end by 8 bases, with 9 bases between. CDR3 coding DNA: TGCGCCAGCAGCCAAGTCTGGCCGCATTCACCCCTCCACTTT. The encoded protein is CASSQVWPHSPLHF.

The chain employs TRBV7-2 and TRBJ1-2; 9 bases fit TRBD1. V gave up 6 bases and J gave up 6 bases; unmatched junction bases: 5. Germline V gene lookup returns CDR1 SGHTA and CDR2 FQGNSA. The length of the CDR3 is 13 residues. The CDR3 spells CASRQGAGDGYTF. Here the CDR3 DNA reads TGTGCCAGCAGACAGGGGGCCGGGGATGGCTACACCTTC.

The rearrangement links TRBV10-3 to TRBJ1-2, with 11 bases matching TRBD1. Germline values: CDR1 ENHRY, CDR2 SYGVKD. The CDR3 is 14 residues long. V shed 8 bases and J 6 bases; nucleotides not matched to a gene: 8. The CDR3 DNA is TGTGCCATCGGCCAGGGACAGGGGGTAAATGGCTACACCTTC. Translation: CAIGQGQGVNGYTF.

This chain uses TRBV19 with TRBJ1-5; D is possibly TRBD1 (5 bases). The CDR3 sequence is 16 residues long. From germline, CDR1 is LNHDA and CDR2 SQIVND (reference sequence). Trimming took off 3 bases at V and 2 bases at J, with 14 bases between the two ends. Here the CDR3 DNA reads TGTGCCAGTAGTATTATGGGGGGAGGAGGCAATCAGCCCCAGCATTTT. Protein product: CASSIMGGGGNQPQHF.

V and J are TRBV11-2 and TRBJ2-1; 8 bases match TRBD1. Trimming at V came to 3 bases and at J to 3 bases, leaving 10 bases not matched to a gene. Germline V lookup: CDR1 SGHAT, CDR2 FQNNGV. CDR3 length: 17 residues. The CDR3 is CASSFASGTGNYNEQFF. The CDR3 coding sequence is TGTGCCAGCAGCTTTGCCTCCGGGACAGGAAACTACAATGAGCAGTTCTTC.

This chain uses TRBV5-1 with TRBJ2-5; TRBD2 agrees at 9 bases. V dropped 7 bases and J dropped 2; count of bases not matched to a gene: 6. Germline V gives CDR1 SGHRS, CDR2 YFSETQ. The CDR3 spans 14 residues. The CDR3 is CASWSGGSQETQYF. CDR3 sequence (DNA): TGCGCCAGCTGGAGCGGGGGGTCACAAGAGACCCAGTACTTC.

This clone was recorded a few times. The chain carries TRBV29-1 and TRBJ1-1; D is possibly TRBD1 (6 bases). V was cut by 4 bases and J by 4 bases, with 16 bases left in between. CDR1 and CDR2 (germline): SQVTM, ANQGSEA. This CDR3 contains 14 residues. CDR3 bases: TGCAGCGTTGTGCAGGGGAATATGTTCACTGAAGCTTTCTTT. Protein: CSVVQGNMFTEAFF. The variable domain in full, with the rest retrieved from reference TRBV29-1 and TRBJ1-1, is SAVISQKPSRDICQRGTSLTIQCQVDSQVTMMFWYRQQPGQSLTLIATANQGSEATYESGFVIDKFPISRPNLTFSTLTVSNMSPEDSSIYLCSVVQGNMFTEAFFGQGTRLTVV.

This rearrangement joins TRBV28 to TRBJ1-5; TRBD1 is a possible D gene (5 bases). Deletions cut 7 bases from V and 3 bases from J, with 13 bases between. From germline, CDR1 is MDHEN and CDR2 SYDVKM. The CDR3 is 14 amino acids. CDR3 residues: CASTWGGDNQPQHF. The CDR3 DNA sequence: TGTGCCAGCACCTGGGGGGGAGACAATCAGCCCCAGCATTTT.

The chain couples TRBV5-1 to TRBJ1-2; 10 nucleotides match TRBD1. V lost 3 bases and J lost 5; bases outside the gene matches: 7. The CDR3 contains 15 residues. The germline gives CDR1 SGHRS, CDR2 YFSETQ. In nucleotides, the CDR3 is TGCGCCAGCAGCTCTAGGACAGGGGGGGTTTATGGCTACACCTTC. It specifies CASSSRTGGVYGYTF.

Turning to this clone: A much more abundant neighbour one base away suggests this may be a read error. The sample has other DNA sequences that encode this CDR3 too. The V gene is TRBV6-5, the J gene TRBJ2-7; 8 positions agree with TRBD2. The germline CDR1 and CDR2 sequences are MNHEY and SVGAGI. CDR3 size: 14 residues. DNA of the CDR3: TGTGCCAGCAGTTACCGGGGGGGGGATGCCGAGCAATACGTC. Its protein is CASSYRGGDAEQYV.

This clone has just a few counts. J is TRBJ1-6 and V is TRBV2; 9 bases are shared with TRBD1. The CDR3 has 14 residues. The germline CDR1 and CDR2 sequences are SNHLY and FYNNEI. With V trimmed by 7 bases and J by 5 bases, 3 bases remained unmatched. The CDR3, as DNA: TGTGCCAGCATTCGGGACAGGGATAATTCACCCCTCCACTTT. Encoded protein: CASIRDRDNSPLHF.

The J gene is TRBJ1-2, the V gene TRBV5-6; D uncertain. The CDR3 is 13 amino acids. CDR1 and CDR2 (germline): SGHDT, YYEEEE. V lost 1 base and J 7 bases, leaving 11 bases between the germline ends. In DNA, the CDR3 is TGTGCCAGCAGCTTGTCGTTGGGCAGTGGCTACACCTTC. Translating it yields CASSLSLGSGYTF.

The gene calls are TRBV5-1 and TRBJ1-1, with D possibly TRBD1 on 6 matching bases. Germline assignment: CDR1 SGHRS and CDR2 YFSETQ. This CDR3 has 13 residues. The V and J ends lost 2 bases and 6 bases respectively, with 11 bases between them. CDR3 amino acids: CASSFGQPAEAFF. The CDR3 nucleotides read TGCGCCAGCAGCTTCGGACAGCCAGCTGAAGCTTTCTTT.

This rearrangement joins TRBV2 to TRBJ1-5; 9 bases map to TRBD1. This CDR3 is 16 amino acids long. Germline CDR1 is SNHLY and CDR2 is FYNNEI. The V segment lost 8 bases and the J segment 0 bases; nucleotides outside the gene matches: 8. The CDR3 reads CASGGQGTRSNQPQHF. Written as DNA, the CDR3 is TGTGCCAGCGGGGGACAGGGAACCCGTAGCAATCAGCCCCAGCATTTT.

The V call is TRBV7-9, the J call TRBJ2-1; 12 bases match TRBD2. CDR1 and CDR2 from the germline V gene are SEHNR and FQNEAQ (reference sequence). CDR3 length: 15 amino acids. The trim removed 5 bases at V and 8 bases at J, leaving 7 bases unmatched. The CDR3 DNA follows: TGTGCCAGCAGCGAGACTAGCGGGGGTTGGGATGAGCAGTTCTTC. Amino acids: CASSETSGGWDEQFF.